This entry lists 5 T cell receptor beta chains sequenced from one sample in a study of early T cells in non-severe SARS-CoV-2 infection (dated by TCRdb to about 2021). Receptors were amplified or captured by 5' RACE. Sequencing was carried out with a NextSeq 500. In TCRdb, the public reads were trimmed at Q25 with fastp and aligned with MiXCR, with productive beta chains retained. Rows merge per CDR3 protein into single entries with the most common DNA and genes. A total of 59,000 or so distinct CDR3 sequences appear in this sample, 10% to 15% of them only once. Clones ranked in the top ten supply roughly 1.4% of the sample. The sample was whole blood, taken at baseline. Receptors were obtained from an adult who was a healthcare worker with PCR-confirmed SARS-CoV-2 infection or an uninfected control (not recorded which).

This sequence joins TRBV20-1 and TRBJ1-1, with 11 bases aligning to TRBD1. The V segment lost 6 bases and the J segment 4 bases; nucleotides outside the gene matches: 7. The CDR3 totals 14 residues. Germline-derived CDR1 and CDR2 are DFQATT and SNEGSKA (reference sequence). In nucleotides, the CDR3 is TGCAGTGCCTATACCGGGACAGGGGGCACTGAAGCTTTCTTT. The encoded protein is CSAYTGTGGTEAFF.

V and J are TRBV27 and TRBJ1-1, with D tentatively TRBD1 (6 bases). Germline loops: CDR1 MNHEY, CDR2 SMNVEV (reference sequence). V was shortened by 2 bases and J by 10 bases, with 17 bases between the two germline ends. CDR3 length: 14 residues. CDR3 nucleotide sequence: TGTGCCAGCAGTTTAGAGCTGGGTCAGGGGAGAGCTTTCTTT. Translation gives CASSLELGQGRAFF.

The rearrangement uses TRBV5-1 and TRBJ1-6, with 10 positions matching TRBD1. CDR1 SGHRS and CDR2 YFSETQ come from the germline V gene. Trimming removed 2 bases from V and 8 bases from J; junction bases left unmatched: 7. CDR3 length: 16 residues. The chain's CDR3 is CASSLIPGQGYSPLHF. The CDR3, as DNA: TGCGCCAGCAGCTTAATACCGGGACAGGGGTATTCACCCCTCCACTTT.

The J gene is TRBJ2-1, the V gene TRBV6-2 or TRBV6-3; 7 bases map to TRBD1. With 1 base clipped from V and 3 bases from J, the junction kept 6 bases outside the gene matches. Germline-derived CDR1 and CDR2 are MNHEY and SVGEGT. The CDR3 length is 16 residues. The CDR3 region is CASSYLPGQSYNEQFF. Here the CDR3 DNA reads TGTGCCAGCAGTTACTTGCCGGGACAGAGCTACAATGAGCAGTTCTTC.

The chain uses TRBV6-1 and TRBJ1-6, with D unresolved. The CDR3 is 14 residues long. The V end lost 10 bases, the J end lost 4 bases, and 14 bases lay between the germline ends. Germline V CDR1 and CDR2: MNHNS, SASEGT. CDR3: CATQYREYNSPLHF. The CDR3 coding sequence is TGTGCCACCCAATACCGGGAGTATAATTCACCCCTCCACTTT.